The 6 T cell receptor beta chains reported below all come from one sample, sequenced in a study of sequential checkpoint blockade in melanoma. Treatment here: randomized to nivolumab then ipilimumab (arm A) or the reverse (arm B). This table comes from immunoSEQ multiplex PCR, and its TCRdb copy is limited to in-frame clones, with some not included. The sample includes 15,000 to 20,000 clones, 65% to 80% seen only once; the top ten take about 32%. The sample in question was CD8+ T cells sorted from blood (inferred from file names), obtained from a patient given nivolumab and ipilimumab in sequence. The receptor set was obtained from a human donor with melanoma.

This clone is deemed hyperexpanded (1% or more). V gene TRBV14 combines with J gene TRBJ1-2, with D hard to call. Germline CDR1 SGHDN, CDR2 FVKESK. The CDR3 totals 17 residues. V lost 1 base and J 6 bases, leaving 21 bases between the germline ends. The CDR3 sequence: CASSQGDSGAGRNGYTF. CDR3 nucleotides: TGTGCCAGCAGCCAAGGGGATTCGGGCGCGGGAAGGAATGGCTACACCTTC.

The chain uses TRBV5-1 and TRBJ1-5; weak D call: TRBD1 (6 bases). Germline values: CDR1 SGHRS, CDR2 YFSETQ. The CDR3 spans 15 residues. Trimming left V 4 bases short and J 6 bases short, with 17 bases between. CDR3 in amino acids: CASSLGTQGGQPQHF. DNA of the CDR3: TGCGCCAGCAGCCTAGGGACACAAGGGGGTCAGCCCCAGCATTTT.

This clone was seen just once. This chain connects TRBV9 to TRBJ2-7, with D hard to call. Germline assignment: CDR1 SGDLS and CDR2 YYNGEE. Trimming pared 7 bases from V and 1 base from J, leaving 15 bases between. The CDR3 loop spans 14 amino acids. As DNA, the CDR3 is TGTGCCAGCGGTGGGCTGATGACATCCTACGAGCAGTACTTC. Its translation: CASGGLMTSYEQYF.

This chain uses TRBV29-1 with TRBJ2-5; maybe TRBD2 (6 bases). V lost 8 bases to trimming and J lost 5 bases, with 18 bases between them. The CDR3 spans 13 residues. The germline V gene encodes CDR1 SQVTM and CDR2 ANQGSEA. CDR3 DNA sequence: TGCAGCTCTGCAGCCCCGGGGGTCGAGACCCAGTACTTC. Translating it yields CSSAAPGVETQYF.

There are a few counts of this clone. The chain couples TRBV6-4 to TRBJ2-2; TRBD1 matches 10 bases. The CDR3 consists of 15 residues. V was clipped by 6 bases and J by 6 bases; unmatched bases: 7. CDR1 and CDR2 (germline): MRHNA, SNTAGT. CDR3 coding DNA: TGTGCCAGCAGCCCAGGACAGGGGGTTCCCGGGGAGCTGTTTTTT. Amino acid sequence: CASSPGQGVPGELFF.

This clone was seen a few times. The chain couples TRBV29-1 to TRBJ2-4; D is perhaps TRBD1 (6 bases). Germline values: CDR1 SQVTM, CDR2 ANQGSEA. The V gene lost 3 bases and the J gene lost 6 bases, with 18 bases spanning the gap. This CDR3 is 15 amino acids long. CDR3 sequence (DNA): TGCAGCGTTGACGAAGAGATGGACAGCAGAAACATTCAGTACTTC. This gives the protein CSVDEEMDSRNIQYF.